This T cell receptor (beta chain) was documented in a study of blood T cell repertoires in COVID-19. This table comes from immunoSEQ multiplex PCR, and its TCRdb copy is limited to in-frame clones, with some not included. This sample has some 50,000 clones, with around 90% found just once. The length of the CDR3 is 18 residues. Germline V gene sequence: CDR1 SGHNT, CDR2 YYREEE (reference sequence). With 4 bases clipped from V and 0 bases from J, the junction kept 4 bases outside the gene matches. V is TRBV5-4 and J is TRBJ2-1; 16 nucleotides match TRBD2. The sequenced material came from peripheral blood. The receptor's source is a human donor in a cohort sampled during active COVID-19. The CDR3 region is CASSRGTSGRASYNEQFF. CDR3 nucleotides: TGTGCCAGCAGCCGAGGGACTAGCGGGAGGGCCTCCTACAATGAGCAGTTCTTC. Full variable domain (outside the CDR3, taken from reference TRBV5-4 and TRBJ2-1): ETGVTQSPTHLIKTRGQQVTLRCSSQSGHNTVSWYQQALGQGPQFIFQYYREEENGRGNFPPRFSGLQFPNYSSELNVNALELDDSALYLCASSRGTSGRASYNEQFFGPGTRLTVL.